Listed below are T cell receptor beta chains from one sample, sequenced in a study of blood T cell repertoires in COVID-19. Clones were read by immunoSEQ multiplex PCR, and TCRdb kept only the in-frame ones, dropping some. The data contain some 80,000 clones, around 87% of them seen just once; the ten biggest clones take up 8%. The sequenced sample consisted of peripheral blood. The receptor source for this set is a man older than 75 with active or convalescent COVID-19. CDR3s include the opening cysteine and the closing phenylalanine or tryptophan. Each record gives: V gene, clone size, D gene, J gene, CDR3 protein, CDR3 DNA. D genes are given only for firm matches. A clone size is listed for some rows: how often the clone was seen (once, few, many), or a class if it is expanded.

v_gene: TRBV19; abundance: -; d_gene: -; j_gene: TRBJ1-5; CDR3aa: CASSISGSWDSNQPQHF; CDR3nt: TGTGCCAGTAGTATATCCGGGAGCTGGGATAGCAATCAGCCCCAGCATTTT
v_gene: TRBV5-1; abundance: -; d_gene: -; j_gene: TRBJ2-5; CDR3aa: CASSFTQEKETQYF; CDR3nt: TGCGCCAGCAGCTTTACACAGGAAAAAGAGACCCAGTACTTC
v_gene: TRBV2; abundance: -; d_gene: TRBD1; j_gene: TRBJ1-5; CDR3aa: CASRGQGTPNQPQHF; CDR3nt: TGTGCCAGCAGAGGACAGGGGACCCCTAATCAGCCCCAGCATTTT
v_gene: TRBV10-1; abundance: few; d_gene: TRBD1; j_gene: TRBJ2-3; CDR3aa: CASSDRVGTDTQYF; CDR3nt: TGCGCCAGCAGCGACAGGGTTGGCACAGATACGCAGTATTTT
v_gene: TRBV30; abundance: -; d_gene: TRBD1; j_gene: TRBJ1-5; CDR3aa: CAWRASGTGNQPQHF; CDR3nt: TGTGCCTGGAGGGCCTCAGGGACAGGGAATCAGCCCCAGCATTTT
v_gene: TRBV4-2; abundance: -; d_gene: TRBD1; j_gene: TRBJ1-1; CDR3aa: CASSLKRTGGVAFF; CDR3nt: TGTGCCAGCAGCCTTAAGCGGACAGGGGGAGTTGCTTTCTTT
v_gene: TRBV6-5; abundance: few; d_gene: TRBD1; j_gene: TRBJ1-2; CDR3aa: CASTTGGGVNGYTF; CDR3nt: TGTGCCAGCACCACGGGAGGGGGCGTCAATGGCTACACCTTC
v_gene: TRBV7-9; abundance: few; d_gene: TRBD1; j_gene: TRBJ1-1; CDR3aa: CASSAQGMNTEAFF; CDR3nt: TGTGCCAGCAGCGCACAGGGGATGAACACTGAAGCTTTCTTT
v_gene: TRBV11-2; abundance: -; d_gene: TRBD2; j_gene: TRBJ2-3; CDR3aa: CASSLGGVAGVGDTQYF; CDR3nt: TGTGCCAGCAGCTTAGGCGGAGTAGCGGGAGTTGGAGATACGCAGTATTTT
v_gene: TRBV11-2; abundance: once; d_gene: TRBD2; j_gene: TRBJ2-1; CDR3aa: CATSASVAGGYNEQFF; CDR3nt: TGTGCCACCTCAGCTTCCGTAGCGGGAGGGTACAATGAGCAATTCTTC
v_gene: TRBV11-3; abundance: -; d_gene: TRBD1; j_gene: TRBJ1-2; CDR3aa: CASSLEGRTGVYGYTF; CDR3nt: TGTGCCAGCAGCTTAGAGGGTCGGACAGGGGTTTATGGCTACACCTTC